The clone carrying this T cell receptor (beta chain) has a single count. Its antigen is undetermined. The source of the sample is a study of OX40 agonist ivuxolimab in advanced cancers. TCRdb's table, derived via immunoSEQ multiplex PCR, lists solely in-frame clones and lacks some. Seen here are about 85,000 clones, more than 75% observed once, and the top ten hold 0.32%. Points from the study as a whole: Low normalized T-cell clonal expansion also characterized some of the nonresponders.

The CDR3 loop spans 15 amino acids. V was clipped by 10 bases and J by 1 base, with 16 bases between them. Germline values: CDR1 MNHEY, CDR2 SMNVEV (reference sequence). The rearrangement uses TRBV27 and TRBJ2-2; tentative D call: TRBD2 (6 bases). Sequencing used CD4+ or CD8+ T cells sorted from blood, obtained in a trial of the OX40 agonist ivuxolimab. The clonotype originates from an adult with an advanced solid tumor such as melanoma, head and neck, liver or kidney cancer. The CDR3 here is CATSLTRLNTGELFF. For the CDR3, the DNA is TGTGCCACTTCTTTGACTAGGTTGAACACCGGGGAGCTGTTTTTT.